These 10 T cell receptor beta chains were all obtained from the same sample, sequenced in a study of response to subunit inactivated influenza vaccine. Each CDR3 protein gets one entry after TCRdb re-called the RT-PCR reads with MiXCR. Here the sample spans roughly 670,000 distinct CDR3 sequences, 14% being singletons. Sequences were derived from PBMCs from blood, sampled roughly 15 days before vaccination. These receptors were obtained from a man aged 50-59 years who received an inactivated influenza vaccine.

The chain employs TRBV29-1 and TRBJ1-1; unclear D gene. The CDR3 totals 13 residues. Between the trimmed V and J ends, which lost 2 bases and 2 bases, there was a span of 9 bases. CDR1 and CDR2 (germline): SQVTM, ANQGSEA. DNA of the CDR3: TGCAGCGTTGAAACCCTCCTTAACACTGAAGCTTTCTTT. This encodes CSVETLLNTEAFF.

The chain couples TRBV4-3 to TRBJ1-1; D is unresolved. This CDR3 region has 13 residues. Trimming stripped 0 bases from V and 8 bases from J, with 10 bases between. Germline loops: CDR1 LGHNA, CDR2 YSLEER. The CDR3, as DNA: TGCGCCAGCAGCCAAGATCTACAGACCGAAGCTTTCTTT. It yields the protein CASSQDLQTEAFF.

In DNA form, the CDR3 reads TGTGCCTGGAGTGTCGACAGGGGCACAGATACGCAGTATTTT. Its protein is CAWSVDRGTDTQYF. This chain links TRBV30 with TRBJ2-3; 7 bases match TRBD1. The CDR3 runs to 14 residues. The V segment lost 0 bases and the J segment 1 base; nucleotides outside the gene matches: 1. Germline CDR1 is GTSNPN and CDR2 is SVGIG (reference sequence).

This clonotype was found a few times. In DNA form, the CDR3 reads TGTGCCAGCAGCTTAGGCCTCCTCAAAGAGCAGTTCTTC. This codes for CASSLGLLKEQFF. The chain uses TRBV7-8 and TRBJ2-1; D is unclear. This CDR3 contains 13 residues. Trimming shortened V by 1 base and J by 10 bases, and 11 bases separated the two germline ends. Germline V gene sequence: CDR1 SGHVS, CDR2 FQNEAQ. Based on the CDR3 plus reference TRBV7-8 and TRBJ2-1, the full variable domain is GAGVSQSPRYKVAKRGQDVALRCDPISGHVSLFWYQQALGQGPEFLTYFQNEAQLDKSGLPSDRFFAERPEGSVSTLKIQRTQQEDSAVYLCASSLGLLKEQFFGPGTRLTVL.

V gene TRBV29-1 combines with J gene TRBJ2-7; 7 bases match TRBD2. The germline gives CDR1 SQVTM, CDR2 ANQGSEA. Losses at the gene ends were 6 bases for V and 1 base for J; bases not matched to a gene: 6. This CDR3 has 13 amino acids. CDR3 coding DNA: TGCAGCGTGACCGGGGACTATTCCTACGAGCAGTACTTC. Encoded protein: CSVTGDYSYEQYF.

The table lists this clonotype with many counts. The chain uses TRBV27 and TRBJ2-7; TRBD1 matches at 9 bases. J lost 5 bases, V lost 5 bases, and 7 bases had no gene match. CDR3 length: 14 amino acids. In germline, CDR1 is MNHEY, CDR2 SMNVEV (reference sequence). DNA of the CDR3: TGTGCCAGCAGTCCCGGGACAGGGTCCCACGAGCAGTACTTC. This encodes CASSPGTGSHEQYF.

V is TRBV6-4 and J is TRBJ2-2; 10 bases fit TRBD2. Germline V lookup: CDR1 MRHNA, CDR2 SNTAGT. The CDR3 contains 15 residues. J was trimmed by 5 bases and V by 4 bases; bases with no gene match: 4. The CDR3 DNA is TGTGCCAGCAGTGCGAGCGGGGGGGCTACCGGGGAGCTGTTTTTT. Translating it yields CASSASGGATGELFF.

CDR3 bases: TGTGCCAGCAGCGGCTCGTGGGGTTACGAGACCCAGTACTTC. Translation gives CASSGSWGYETQYF. J is TRBJ2-5 and V is TRBV7-9; D unclear. Per germline, CDR1 SEHNR and CDR2 FQNEAQ (reference sequence). Deletions cut 5 bases from V and 5 bases from J, with 15 bases between. The CDR3 runs 14 residues. Together with reference TRBV7-9 and TRBJ2-5, the CDR3 gives the full variable domain: DTGVSQNPRHKITKRGQNVTFRCDPISEHNRLYWYRQTLGQGPEFLTYFQNEAQLEKSRLLSDRFSAERPKGSFSTLEIQRTEQGDSAMYLCASSGSWGYETQYFGPGTRLLVL.

This clonotype was detected many times. CDR3 amino acids: CSVEESYEQYF. Here the CDR3 DNA reads TGCAGCGTTGAAGAAAGCTACGAGCAGTACTTC. The rearrangement joins TRBV29-1 to TRBJ2-7; D unresolved. The CDR3 length is 11 residues. The germline gives CDR1 SQVTM, CDR2 ANQGSEA. The V end was cut by 0 bases, the J end by 3 bases, with 3 bases between.

This clonotype was picked up many times. The chain uses TRBV28 and TRBJ2-1; no clear D gene. The CDR3 is 11 amino acids. The germline V and J ends were trimmed by 3 bases and 5 bases, with 2 bases remaining between them. Germline V gives CDR1 MDHEN, CDR2 SYDVKM. CDR3 in amino acids: CASSFNNEQFF. Written as DNA, the CDR3 is TGTGCCAGCAGTTTCAACAATGAGCAGTTCTTC.